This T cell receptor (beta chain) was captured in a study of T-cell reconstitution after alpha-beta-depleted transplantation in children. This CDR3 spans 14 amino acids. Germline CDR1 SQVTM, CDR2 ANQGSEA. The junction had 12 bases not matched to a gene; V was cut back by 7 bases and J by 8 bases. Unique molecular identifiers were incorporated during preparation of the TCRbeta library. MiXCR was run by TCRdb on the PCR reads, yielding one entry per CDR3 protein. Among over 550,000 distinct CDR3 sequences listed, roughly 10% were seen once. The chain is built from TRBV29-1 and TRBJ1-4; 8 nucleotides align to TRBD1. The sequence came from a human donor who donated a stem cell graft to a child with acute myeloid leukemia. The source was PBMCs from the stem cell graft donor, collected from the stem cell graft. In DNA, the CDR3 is TGCAGCGCCGACCGGACAGGGACGGGGGAAAAACTGTTTTTT. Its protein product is CSADRTGTGEKLFF.